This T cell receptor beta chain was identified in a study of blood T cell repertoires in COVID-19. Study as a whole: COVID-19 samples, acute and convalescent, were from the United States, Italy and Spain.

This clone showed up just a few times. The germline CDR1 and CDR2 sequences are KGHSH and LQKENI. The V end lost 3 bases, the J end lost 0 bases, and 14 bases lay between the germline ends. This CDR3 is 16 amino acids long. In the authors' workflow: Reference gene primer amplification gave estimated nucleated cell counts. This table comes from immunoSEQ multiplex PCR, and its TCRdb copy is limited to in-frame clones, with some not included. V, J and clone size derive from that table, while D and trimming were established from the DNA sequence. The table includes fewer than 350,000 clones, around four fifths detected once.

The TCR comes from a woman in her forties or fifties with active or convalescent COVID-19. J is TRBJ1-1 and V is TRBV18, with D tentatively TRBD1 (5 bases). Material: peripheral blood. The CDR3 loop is CASSPPGRWMNTEAFF. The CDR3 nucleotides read TGTGCCAGCTCACCGCCAGGGCGGTGGATGAACACTGAAGCTTTCTTT. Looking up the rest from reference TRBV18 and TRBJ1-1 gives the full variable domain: NAGVMQNPRHLVRRRGQEARLRCSPMKGHSHVYWYRQLPEEGLKFMVYLQKENIIDESGMPKERFSAEFPKEGPSILRIQQVVRGDSAAYFCASSPPGRWMNTEAFFGQGTRLTVV.